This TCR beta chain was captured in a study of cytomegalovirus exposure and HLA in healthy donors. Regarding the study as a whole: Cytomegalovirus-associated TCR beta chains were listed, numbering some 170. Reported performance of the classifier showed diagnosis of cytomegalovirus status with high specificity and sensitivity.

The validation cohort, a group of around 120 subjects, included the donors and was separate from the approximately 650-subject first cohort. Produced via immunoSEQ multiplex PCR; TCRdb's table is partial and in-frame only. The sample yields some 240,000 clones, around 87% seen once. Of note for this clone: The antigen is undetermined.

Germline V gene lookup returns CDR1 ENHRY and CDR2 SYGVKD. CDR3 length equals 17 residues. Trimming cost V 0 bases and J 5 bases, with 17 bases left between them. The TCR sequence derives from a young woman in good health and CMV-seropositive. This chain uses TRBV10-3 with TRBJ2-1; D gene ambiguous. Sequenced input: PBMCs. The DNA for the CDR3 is TGTGCCATCAGTGAGTCCCTGGCGGCGACTGGAGACAATGAGCAGTTCTTC. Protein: CAISESLAATGDNEQFF.